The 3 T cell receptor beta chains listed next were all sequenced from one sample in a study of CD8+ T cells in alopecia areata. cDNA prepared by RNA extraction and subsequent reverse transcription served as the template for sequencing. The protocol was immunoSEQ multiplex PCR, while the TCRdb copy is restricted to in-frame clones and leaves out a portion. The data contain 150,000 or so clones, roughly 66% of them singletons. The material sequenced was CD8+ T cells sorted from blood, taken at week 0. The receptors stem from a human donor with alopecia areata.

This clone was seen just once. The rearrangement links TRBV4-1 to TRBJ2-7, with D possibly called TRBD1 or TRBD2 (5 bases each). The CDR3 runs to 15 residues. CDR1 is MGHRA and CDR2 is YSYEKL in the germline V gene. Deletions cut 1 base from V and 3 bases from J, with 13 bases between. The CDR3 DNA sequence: TGCGCCAGCAGCCAAGGAGGGGCAGAGCTCTACGAGCAGTACTTC. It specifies CASSQGGAELYEQYF.

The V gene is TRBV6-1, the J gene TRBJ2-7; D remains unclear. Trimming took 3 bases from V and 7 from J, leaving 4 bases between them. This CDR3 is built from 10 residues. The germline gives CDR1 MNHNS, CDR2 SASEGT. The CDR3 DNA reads TGTGCCAGCAGTGAGGGGGAGCAGTACTTC. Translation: CASSEGEQYF.

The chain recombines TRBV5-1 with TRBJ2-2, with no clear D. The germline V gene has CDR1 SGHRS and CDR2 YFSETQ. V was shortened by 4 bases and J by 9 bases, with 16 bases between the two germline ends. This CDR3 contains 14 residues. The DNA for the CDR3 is TGCGCCAGCAGCCTGGACCGACCGGGTCGGGAGCTGTTTTTT. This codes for CASSLDRPGRELFF.